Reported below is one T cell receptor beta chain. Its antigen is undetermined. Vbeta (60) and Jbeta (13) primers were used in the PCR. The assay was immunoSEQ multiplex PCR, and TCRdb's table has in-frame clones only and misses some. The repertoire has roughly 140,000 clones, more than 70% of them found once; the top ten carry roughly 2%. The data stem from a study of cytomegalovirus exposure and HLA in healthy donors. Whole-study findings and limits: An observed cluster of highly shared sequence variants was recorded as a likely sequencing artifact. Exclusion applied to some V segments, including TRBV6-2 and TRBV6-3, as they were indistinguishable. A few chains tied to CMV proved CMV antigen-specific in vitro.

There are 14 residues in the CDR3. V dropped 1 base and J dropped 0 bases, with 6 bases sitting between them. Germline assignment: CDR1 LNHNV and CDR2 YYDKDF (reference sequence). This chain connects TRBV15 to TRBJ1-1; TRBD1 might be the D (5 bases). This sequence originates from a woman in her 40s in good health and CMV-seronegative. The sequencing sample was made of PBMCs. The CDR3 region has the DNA TGTGCCACCAGCAGAGGACAGCTGAACACTGAAGCTTTCTTT. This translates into CATSRGQLNTEAFF.